This TCR beta chain was observed in a study of blood T cell repertoires in COVID-19. Sequencing used immunoSEQ multiplex PCR; TCRdb keeps in-frame clones, though not all of them. The sample yields a few hundred thousand clones, around 91% seen once. The clonotype was recovered from a man between 25 and 39 years old who had been exposed to COVID-19. The material sequenced was PBMCs or T cells enriched from blood (not recorded which).

CDR3 residues: CASKAGGSNQPQHF. CDR3 nucleotide sequence: TGTGCCAGCAAAGCAGGGGGAAGCAATCAGCCCCAGCATTTT. The chain joins TRBV6-5 to TRBJ1-5; TRBD1 agrees at 7 bases. Germline V CDR1 and CDR2: MNHEY, SVGAGI. Trimming at V came to 7 bases and at J to 1 base, leaving 4 bases not matched to a gene. The CDR3 is made up of 14 amino acids.